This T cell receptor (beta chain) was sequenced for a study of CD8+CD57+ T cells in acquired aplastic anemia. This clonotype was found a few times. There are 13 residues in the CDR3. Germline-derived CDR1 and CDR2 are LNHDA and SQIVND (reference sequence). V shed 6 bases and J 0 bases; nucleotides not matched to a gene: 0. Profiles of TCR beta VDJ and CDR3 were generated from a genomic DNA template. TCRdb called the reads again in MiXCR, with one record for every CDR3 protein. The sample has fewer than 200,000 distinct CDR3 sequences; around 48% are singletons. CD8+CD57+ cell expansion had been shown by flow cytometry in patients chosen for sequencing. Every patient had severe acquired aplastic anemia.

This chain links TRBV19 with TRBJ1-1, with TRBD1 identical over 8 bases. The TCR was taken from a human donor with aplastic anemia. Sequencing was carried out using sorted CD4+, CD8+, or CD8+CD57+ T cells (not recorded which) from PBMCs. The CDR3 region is CASRDRVNTEAFF. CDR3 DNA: TGTGCCAGTAGGGACAGGGTGAACACTGAAGCTTTCTTT.